These 5 T cell receptor beta chains share one sample of origin, sequenced in a study of CD8 T cells in Susac syndrome (dated by TCRdb to between 2017 and 2020). The library was obtained by the immunoSEQ multiplex PCR assay. RNA was extracted using the RNeasy kit, and roughly 0.5 to 1 ug of the RNA was reverse transcribed with random hexamers. TCRdb reprocessed the public reads (quality trimming at Q25 with fastp, clone calling with MiXCR) and kept in-frame beta chains. When rows share a CDR3 protein, they turn into one entry using the most common DNA and genes. A total of fewer than 150,000 distinct CDR3 sequences appear in this sample, about 93% of them only once. The ten biggest clones cover approximately 0.25% of the sample. Sequencing used CD8+ T cells from PBMCs. The receptors stem from a human donor in good health.

This clonotype came up once. The V call is TRBV20-1, the J call TRBJ2-1; 11 bases fit TRBD2. CDR1 is DFQATT, CDR2 SNEGSKA, per germline (reference sequence). CDR3 length: 17 residues. The V segment lost 3 bases and the J segment 4 bases; nucleotides outside the gene matches: 11. The CDR3 DNA follows: TGCAGTGCTAGCCTAGCGGGAGGAAGTTTGGGTTACAATGAGCAGTTCTTC. As protein: CSASLAGGSLGYNEQFF.

The chain uses TRBV27 and TRBJ2-5, with D perhaps TRBD1 (6 bases). Trimming took off 5 bases at V and 1 base at J, with 14 bases between the two ends. The CDR3 is 15 amino acids. Germline values: CDR1 MNHEY, CDR2 SMNVEV (reference sequence). The CDR3 loop is CASSVTRQVQETQYF. DNA of the CDR3: TGTGCCAGCAGTGTAACTCGACAGGTCCAAGAGACCCAGTACTTC.

The chain joins TRBV24-1 to TRBJ2-5; weak D call: TRBD1 (5 bases). Germline V CDR1 and CDR2: KGHDR, SFDVKD. Trimming removed 4 bases from V and 2 bases from J, with 13 bases in between. The CDR3 sequence is 15 residues long. Here the CDR3 reads CATSEMNRYQETQYF. As DNA, the CDR3 is TGTGCCACCAGTGAGATGAACAGGTATCAAGAGACCCAGTACTTC.

This chain links TRBV7-9 with TRBJ2-7; D is ambiguous. V lost 5 bases to trimming and J lost 0 bases, with 14 bases between them. CDR3 length: 15 amino acids. Germline-derived CDR1 and CDR2 are SEHNR and FQNEAQ (reference sequence). The DNA of the CDR3 is TGTGCCAGCAGCCATATTAACCAGGACTCCTACGAGCAGTACTTC. It yields the protein CASSHINQDSYEQYF.

The V call is TRBV20-1, the J call TRBJ1-4; tentatively, D is TRBD1 (5 bases). CDR1 DFQATT and CDR2 SNEGSKA come from the germline V gene (reference sequence). The V gene lost 6 bases and the J gene lost 10 bases, with 18 bases spanning the gap. CDR3 length equals 13 residues. The CDR3 bases are TGCAGTGCAAGCGGGGCTCGTGGTGGAAAACTGTTTTTT. Translation gives CSASGARGGKLFF.